A selection of T cell receptor beta chains follows, all from one sample in a study of blood T cell repertoires in COVID-19. Assay: immunoSEQ multiplex PCR; the TCRdb copy retains only in-frame clones and omits some. The sample lists 250,000 or so clones, approximately 89% occurring once. Material for sequencing was peripheral blood. The receptors originated from a woman in her forties who had recovered from COVID-19. Both conserved end residues are part of each CDR3. Each record gives: clone size, D gene, J gene, V gene, CDR3 length, CDR3 protein, CDR3 DNA. The D gene is left open where the match is weak. Clone size is given for some rows only: seen once, a few or many times, or a class if the clone is expanded.

abundance: NA; d_gene: NA; j_gene: TRBJ2-5; v_gene: TRBV11-2; len: 14; CDR3aa: CASSLESRQETQYF; CDR3nt: TGTGCCAGCAGCTTAGAGTCTAGACAAGAGACCCAGTACTTC
abundance: NA; d_gene: NA; j_gene: TRBJ1-1; v_gene: TRBV19; len: 12; CDR3aa: CASGRREAEAFF; CDR3nt: TGTGCCAGTGGACGGAGGGAAGCTGAAGCTTTCTTT
abundance: NA; d_gene: NA; j_gene: TRBJ2-1; v_gene: TRBV10-1; len: 14; CDR3aa: CASSAGSGPNEQFF; CDR3nt: TGCGCCAGCAGTGCGGGGTCAGGACCCAATGAGCAGTTCTTC
abundance: NA; d_gene: NA; j_gene: TRBJ2-2; v_gene: TRBV6-5; len: 15; CDR3aa: CASSYPGGPTGELFF; CDR3nt: TGTGCCAGCAGTTACCCCGGGGGGCCCACCGGGGAGCTGTTTTTT
abundance: NA; d_gene: NA; j_gene: TRBJ1-1; v_gene: TRBV5-1; len: 13; CDR3aa: CASTRVPNTEAFF; CDR3nt: TGCGCCAGCACCCGGGTCCCGAACACTGAAGCTTTCTTT
abundance: NA; d_gene: TRBD1; j_gene: TRBJ1-4; v_gene: TRBV5-1; len: 20; CDR3aa: CASSLNDPRDRILSNEKLFF; CDR3nt: TGCGCCAGCAGTCTTAACGACCCCCGGGACAGGATTCTTTCTAATGAAAAACTGTTTTTT
abundance: NA; d_gene: TRBD1; j_gene: TRBJ1-4; v_gene: TRBV24-1; len: 18; CDR3aa: CATSDEDRYTAANEKLFF; CDR3nt: TGTGCCACCAGTGATGAGGACAGGTACACGGCGGCTAATGAAAAACTGTTTTTT
abundance: NA; d_gene: NA; j_gene: TRBJ1-1; v_gene: TRBV9; len: 19; CDR3aa: CASSPFPGGGLLVRTEAFF; CDR3nt: TGTGCCAGCAGCCCATTCCCGGGGGGTGGGCTGTTGGTGAGGACTGAAGCTTTCTTT
abundance: NA; d_gene: TRBD2; j_gene: TRBJ2-4; v_gene: TRBV14; len: 16; CDR3aa: CASSQTSGRASSIQYF; CDR3nt: TGTGCCAGCAGCCAAACTAGCGGGAGGGCCAGTAGCATTCAGTACTTC
abundance: NA; d_gene: TRBD1; j_gene: TRBJ1-1; v_gene: TRBV19; len: 14; CDR3aa: CASKNRGRNTEAFF; CDR3nt: TGTGCCAGTAAAAACAGGGGGCGGAACACTGAAGCTTTCTTT
abundance: NA; d_gene: NA; j_gene: TRBJ2-5; v_gene: TRBV12-3/TRBV12-4; len: 13; CDR3aa: CASSLTGSGTQYF; CDR3nt: TGTGCCAGCAGTTTAACAGGTTCGGGGACCCAGTACTTC
abundance: NA; d_gene: NA; j_gene: TRBJ2-6; v_gene: TRBV24-1; len: 15; CDR3aa: CATSDLSGGANVLTF; CDR3nt: TGTGCCACCAGTGATTTATCCGGTGGGGCCAACGTCCTGACTTTC
abundance: NA; d_gene: TRBD1; j_gene: TRBJ1-2; v_gene: TRBV7-8; len: 18; CDR3aa: CASSITATGGPSPYGYTF; CDR3nt: TGTGCCAGCAGCATAACAGCGACAGGGGGCCCCTCTCCCTATGGCTACACCTTC
abundance: NA; d_gene: NA; j_gene: TRBJ1-5; v_gene: TRBV16; len: 15; CDR3aa: CASSPRPGSNQPQHF; CDR3nt: TGTGCCAGCAGCCCCCGACCGGGGAGCAATCAGCCCCAGCATTTT
abundance: NA; d_gene: NA; j_gene: TRBJ2-2; v_gene: TRBV3-1/TRBV3-2; len: 13; CDR3aa: CASSQDLGGELFF; CDR3nt: TGTGCCAGCAGCCAAGATCTCGGGGGGGAGCTGTTTTTT
abundance: NA; d_gene: NA; j_gene: TRBJ1-2; v_gene: TRBV18; len: 14; CDR3aa: CASSPPVGPYGYTF; CDR3nt: TGTGCCAGCTCACCACCGGTGGGGCCCTATGGCTACACCTTC
abundance: NA; d_gene: TRBD1; j_gene: TRBJ1-2; v_gene: TRBV13; len: 15; CDR3aa: CASSLRTGGGYGYTF; CDR3nt: TGTGCCAGCAGCTTACGGACAGGGGGCGGCTATGGCTACACCTTC
abundance: NA; d_gene: NA; j_gene: TRBJ1-1; v_gene: TRBV5-4; len: 13; CDR3aa: CASSFHQGTEAFF; CDR3nt: TGTGCCAGCAGCTTCCACCAGGGCACTGAAGCTTTCTTT
abundance: NA; d_gene: TRBD1; j_gene: TRBJ2-3; v_gene: TRBV7-9; len: 15; CDR3aa: CASSQTGSVTDTQYF; CDR3nt: TGTGCCAGCAGCCAGACAGGGTCTGTAACAGATACGCAGTATTTT
abundance: few; d_gene: NA; j_gene: TRBJ2-1; v_gene: TRBV11-2; len: 14; CDR3aa: CASSLSPSSRRQFF; CDR3nt: TGTGCCAGCAGCTTAAGCCCCTCTAGCCGGCGCCAGTTCTTC
abundance: NA; d_gene: NA; j_gene: TRBJ1-3; v_gene: TRBV6-1; len: 15; CDR3aa: CASSEGGWSGNTIYF; CDR3nt: TGTGCCAGCAGTGAGGGGGGATGGTCTGGAAACACCATATATTTT